The TCR beta chain described here comes from a study of T cells in Graves' hyperthyroidism and ophthalmopathy. This clonotype has at least ten counts. From RNA transcripts, TCR beta CDR3 regions were amplified. The TCR CDR3 first-round RT-PCR relied on the HTBI primer set. One entry per CDR3 protein results from TCRdb running MiXCR on the multiplex PCR reads. The sample has over 500,000 distinct CDR3 sequences, 14% seen once. The CDR3 has 13 residues. With 4 bases clipped from V and 4 bases from J, the junction kept 2 bases outside the gene matches. The germline CDR1 and CDR2 sequences are MDHEN and SYDVKM.

The rearrangement uses TRBV28 and TRBJ2-5, with 8 bases that match TRBD1. The TCR sequence derives from a woman in her forties with Graves' hyperthyroidism. The sequencing sample was made of blood. The CDR3 bases are TGTGCCAGCAGTTGGACAGGGCGAGAGACCCAGTACTTC. The encoded protein is CASSWTGRETQYF. The whole variable domain, remainder taken from reference TRBV28 and TRBJ2-5, is DVKVTQSSRYLVKRTGEKVFLECVQDMDHENMFWYRQDPGLGLRLIYFSYDVKMKEKGDIPEGYSVSREKKERFSLILESASTNQTSMYLCASSWTGRETQYFGPGTRLLVL.